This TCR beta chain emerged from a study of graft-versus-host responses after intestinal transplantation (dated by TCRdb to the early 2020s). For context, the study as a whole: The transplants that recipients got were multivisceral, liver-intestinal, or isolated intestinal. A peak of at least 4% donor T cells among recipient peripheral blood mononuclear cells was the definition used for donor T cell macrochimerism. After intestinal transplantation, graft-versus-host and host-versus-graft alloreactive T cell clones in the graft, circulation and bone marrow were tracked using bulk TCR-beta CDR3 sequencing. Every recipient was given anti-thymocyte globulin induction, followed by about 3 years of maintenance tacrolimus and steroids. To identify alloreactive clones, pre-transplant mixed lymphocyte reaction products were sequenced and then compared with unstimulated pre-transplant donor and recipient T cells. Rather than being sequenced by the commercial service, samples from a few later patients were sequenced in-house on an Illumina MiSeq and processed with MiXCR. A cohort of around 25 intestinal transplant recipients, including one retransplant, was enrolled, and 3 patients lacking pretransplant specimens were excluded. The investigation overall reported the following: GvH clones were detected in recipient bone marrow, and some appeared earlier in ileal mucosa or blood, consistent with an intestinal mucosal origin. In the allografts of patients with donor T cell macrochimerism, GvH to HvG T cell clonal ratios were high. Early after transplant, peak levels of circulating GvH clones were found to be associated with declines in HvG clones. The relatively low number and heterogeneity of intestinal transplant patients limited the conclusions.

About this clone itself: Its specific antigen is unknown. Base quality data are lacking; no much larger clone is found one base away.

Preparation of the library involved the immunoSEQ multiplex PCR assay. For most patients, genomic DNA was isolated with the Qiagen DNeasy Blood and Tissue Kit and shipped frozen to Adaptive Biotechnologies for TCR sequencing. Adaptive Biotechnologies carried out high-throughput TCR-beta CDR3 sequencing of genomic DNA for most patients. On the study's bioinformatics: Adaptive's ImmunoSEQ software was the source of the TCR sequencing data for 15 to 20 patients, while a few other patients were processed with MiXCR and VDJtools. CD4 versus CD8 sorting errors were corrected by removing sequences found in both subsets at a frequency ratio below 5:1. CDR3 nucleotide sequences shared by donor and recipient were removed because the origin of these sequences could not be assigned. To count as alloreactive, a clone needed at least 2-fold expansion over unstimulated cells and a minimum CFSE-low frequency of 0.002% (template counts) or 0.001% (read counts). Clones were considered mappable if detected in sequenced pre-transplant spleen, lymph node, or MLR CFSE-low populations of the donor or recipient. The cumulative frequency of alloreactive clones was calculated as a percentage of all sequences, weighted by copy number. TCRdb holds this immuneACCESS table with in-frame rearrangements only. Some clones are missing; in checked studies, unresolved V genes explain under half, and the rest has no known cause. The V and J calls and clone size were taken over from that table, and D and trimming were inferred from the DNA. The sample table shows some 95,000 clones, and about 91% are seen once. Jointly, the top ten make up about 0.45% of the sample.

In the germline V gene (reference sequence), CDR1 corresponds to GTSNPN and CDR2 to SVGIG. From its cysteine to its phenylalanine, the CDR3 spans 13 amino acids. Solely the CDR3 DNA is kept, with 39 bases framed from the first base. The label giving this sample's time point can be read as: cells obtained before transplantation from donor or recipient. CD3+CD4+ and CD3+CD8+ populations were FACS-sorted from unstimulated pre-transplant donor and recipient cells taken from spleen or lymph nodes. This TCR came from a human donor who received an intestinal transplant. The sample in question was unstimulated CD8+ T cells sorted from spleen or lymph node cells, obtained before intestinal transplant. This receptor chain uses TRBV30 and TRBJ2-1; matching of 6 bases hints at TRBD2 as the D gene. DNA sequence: TGTGCAGGCGGGGCAGGTTTAGGAAATGAGCAGTTCTTC. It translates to CAGGAGLGNEQFF.